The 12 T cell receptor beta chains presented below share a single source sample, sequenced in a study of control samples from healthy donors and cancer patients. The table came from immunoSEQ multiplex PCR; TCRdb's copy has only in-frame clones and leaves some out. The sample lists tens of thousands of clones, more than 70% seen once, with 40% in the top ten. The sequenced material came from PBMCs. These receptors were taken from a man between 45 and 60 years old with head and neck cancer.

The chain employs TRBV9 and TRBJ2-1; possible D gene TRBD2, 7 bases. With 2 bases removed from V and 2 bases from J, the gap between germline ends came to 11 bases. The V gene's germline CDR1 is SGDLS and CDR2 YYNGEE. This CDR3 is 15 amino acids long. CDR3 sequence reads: CASSVGRGPYNEQFF. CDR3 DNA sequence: TGTGCCAGCAGCGTCGGGCGGGGGCCCTACAATGAGCAGTTCTTC.

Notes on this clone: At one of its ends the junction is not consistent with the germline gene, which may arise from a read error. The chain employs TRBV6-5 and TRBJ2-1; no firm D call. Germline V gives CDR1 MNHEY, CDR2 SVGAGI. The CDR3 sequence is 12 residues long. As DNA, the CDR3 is TGTGCCAGCAGTCCTGGGGTAGTAGGCTCAATCTTC. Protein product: CASSPGVVGSIF.

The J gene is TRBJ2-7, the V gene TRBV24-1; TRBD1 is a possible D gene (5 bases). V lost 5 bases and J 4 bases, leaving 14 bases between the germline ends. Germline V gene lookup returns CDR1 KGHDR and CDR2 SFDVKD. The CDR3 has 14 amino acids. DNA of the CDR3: TGTGCCACCAGTGCCCGACAGTTTGTTTACGAGCAGTACTTC. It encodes CATSARQFVYEQYF.

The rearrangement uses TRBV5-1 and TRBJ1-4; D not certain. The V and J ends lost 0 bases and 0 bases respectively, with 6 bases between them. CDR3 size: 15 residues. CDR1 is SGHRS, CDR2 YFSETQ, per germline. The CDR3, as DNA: TGCGCCAGCAGCTTGGAGTCCGCAACTAATGAAAAACTGTTTTTT. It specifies CASSLESATNEKLFF.

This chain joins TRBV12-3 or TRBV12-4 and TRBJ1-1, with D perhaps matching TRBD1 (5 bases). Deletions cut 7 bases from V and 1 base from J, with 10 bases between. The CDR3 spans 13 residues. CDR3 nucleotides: TGTGCCAGCACACCAAGGGGGAACACTGAAGCTTTCTTT. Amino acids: CASTPRGNTEAFF.

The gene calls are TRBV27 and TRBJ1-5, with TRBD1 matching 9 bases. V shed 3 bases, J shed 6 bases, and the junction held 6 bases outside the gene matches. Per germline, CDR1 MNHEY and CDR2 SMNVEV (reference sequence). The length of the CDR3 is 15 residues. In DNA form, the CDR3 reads TGTGCCAGCAGTTTGATTCGGGACAGGGCTCAGCCCCAGCATTTT. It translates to CASSLIRDRAQPQHF.

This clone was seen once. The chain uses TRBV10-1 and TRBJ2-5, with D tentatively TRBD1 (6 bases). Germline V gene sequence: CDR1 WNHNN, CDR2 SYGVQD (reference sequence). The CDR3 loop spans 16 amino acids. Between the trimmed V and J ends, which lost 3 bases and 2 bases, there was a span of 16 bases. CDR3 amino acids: CASSDSQGRWQETQYF. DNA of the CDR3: TGCGCCAGCAGTGACTCGCAGGGGCGCTGGCAAGAGACCCAGTACTTC.

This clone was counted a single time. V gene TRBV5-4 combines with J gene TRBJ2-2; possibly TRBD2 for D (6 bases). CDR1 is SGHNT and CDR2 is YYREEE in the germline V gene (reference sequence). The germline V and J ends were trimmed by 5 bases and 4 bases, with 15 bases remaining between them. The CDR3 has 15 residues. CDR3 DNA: TGTGCCAGCAGGATCTCCCCCGGGGGCACCGGGGAGCTGTTTTTT. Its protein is CASRISPGGTGELFF.

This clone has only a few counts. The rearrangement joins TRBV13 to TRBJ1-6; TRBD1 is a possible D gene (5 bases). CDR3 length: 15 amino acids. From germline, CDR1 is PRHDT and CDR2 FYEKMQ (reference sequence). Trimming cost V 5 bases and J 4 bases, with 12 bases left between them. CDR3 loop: CASSPGRVYNSPLHF. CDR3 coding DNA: TGTGCCAGCAGCCCGGGACGGGTATATAATTCACCCCTCCACTTT.

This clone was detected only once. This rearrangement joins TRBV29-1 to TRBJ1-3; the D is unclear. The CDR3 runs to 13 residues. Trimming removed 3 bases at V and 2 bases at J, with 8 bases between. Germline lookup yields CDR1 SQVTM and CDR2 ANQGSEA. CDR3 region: CSVDRLAGNTIYF. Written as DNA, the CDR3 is TGCAGCGTTGATCGCCTTGCTGGAAACACCATATATTTT.

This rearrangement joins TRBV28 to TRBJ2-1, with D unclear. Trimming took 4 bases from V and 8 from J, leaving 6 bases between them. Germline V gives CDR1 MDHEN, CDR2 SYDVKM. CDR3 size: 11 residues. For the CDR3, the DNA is TGTGCCAGCAGTTGGGCGGATGAGCAGTTCTTC. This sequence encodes CASSWADEQFF.

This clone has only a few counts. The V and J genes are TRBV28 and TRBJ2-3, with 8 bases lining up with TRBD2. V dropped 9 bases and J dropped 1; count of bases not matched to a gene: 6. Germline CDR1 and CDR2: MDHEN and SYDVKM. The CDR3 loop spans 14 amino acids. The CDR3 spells CASDSGAGTDTQYF. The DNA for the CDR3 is TGTGCCAGTGATAGCGGGGCTGGCACAGATACGCAGTATTTT.